This record concerns one TCR beta chain sequence. In the study's own analysis: Reference gene primer amplification in the assay estimated nucleated cell counts. Sequenced by immunoSEQ multiplex PCR; TCRdb stores in-frame clones only, minus some. The D gene and trimming were derived from the DNA, and the V and J assignments and clone size from that table. The table records about 210,000 clones, around 89% of them present only once. V shed 4 bases and J 1 base; nucleotides not matched to a gene: 5. The CDR3 spans 17 residues. Germline V CDR1 and CDR2: SGDLS, YYNGEE. This record belongs to a study of blood T cell repertoires in COVID-19. Across the whole study: Italy, Spain and the United States were the sources of the convalescent and acute COVID-19 samples. Sources were T cells, B-cell-depleted T cells, or PBMCs; the material itself was cDNA or gDNA.

V is TRBV9 and J is TRBJ2-5; 15 bases match TRBD2. This TCR derives from a woman aged 35 to 49 with acute or convalescent COVID-19. The sample taken for sequencing was peripheral blood. DNA of the CDR3: TGTGCCAGCAGCCCCGGGACTAGCGGGGGGACCCAAGAGACCCAGTACTTC. Translation gives CASSPGTSGGTQETQYF.